This is a list of T cell receptor beta chains from one sample in a study of T cell changes during pregnancy in multiple sclerosis. The table came from immunoSEQ multiplex PCR; TCRdb's copy has only in-frame clones and leaves some out. The sample consists of about 60,000 clones, 96% of them appearing once. Here the sequenced sample was CD8+ T cells from peripheral blood mononuclear cells, taken after pregnancy. All receptors come from a female donor with multiple sclerosis, enrolled in a pregnancy study. The CDR3 runs from the conserved cysteine through the conserved F or W. The order of the fields is J gene, D gene, V gene, clone size, CDR3 DNA, CDR3 protein. A D gene is named only where the DNA matches it firmly. Size is omitted from some rows. Given values are once, few, many or a class for expanded clones.

J: TRBJ1-2
D: TRBD1
V: TRBV27
size: NA
DNA: TGTGCCAGCAGTTTGGACAGGGGGCACTATGGCTACACCTTC
CDR3: CASSLDRGHYGYTF

J: TRBJ2-2
D: TRBD1
V: TRBV4-2
size: NA
DNA: TGTGCCAGCAGCCAAGATTCTAGGGCAGGGGGAAACACCGGGGAGCTGTTTTTT
CDR3: CASSQDSRAGGNTGELFF

J: TRBJ2-7
D: NA
V: TRBV29-1
size: NA
DNA: TGCAGCGTTGAGGCAGGGCGTTACGAGCAGTACTTC
CDR3: CSVEAGRYEQYF

J: TRBJ2-3
D: TRBD2
V: TRBV7-8
size: NA
DNA: TGTGCCAGCAGCTTGGGACTAGCGGGAGCAGAGGGAGATACGCAGTATTTT
CDR3: CASSLGLAGAEGDTQYF

J: TRBJ1-2
D: TRBD1
V: TRBV7-9
size: NA
DNA: TGTGCCAGCAGGGGAGGGGCAGGGGGCGATTACAACTATGGCTACACCTTC
CDR3: CASRGGAGGDYNYGYTF

J: TRBJ2-7
D: TRBD1
V: TRBV15
size: NA
DNA: TGTGCCACCAGCCCGGACAGGGTCAACGAGCAGTACTTC
CDR3: CATSPDRVNEQYF

J: TRBJ1-2
D: NA
V: TRBV5-4
size: once
DNA: TGTGCCAGCAGCACCACTGGGGGGAGAGATGGCTACACCTTC
CDR3: CASSTTGGRDGYTF

J: TRBJ2-3
D: NA
V: TRBV7-3
size: NA
DNA: TGTGCCAGCACCCCCACGGTGCTCTCACCGGCAGATACGCAGTATTTT
CDR3: CASTPTVLSPADTQYF

J: TRBJ2-5
D: TRBD2
V: TRBV5-1
size: NA
DNA: TGCGCCAGCAGGAATAGCGGGAGGCAAGAGACCCAGTACTTC
CDR3: CASRNSGRQETQYF

J: TRBJ2-5
D: TRBD1
V: TRBV7-2
size: NA
DNA: TGTGCCAGCAGCCAGCGGGACAGGGGATGGCAAGAGACCCAGTACTTC
CDR3: CASSQRDRGWQETQYF

J: TRBJ2-1
D: TRBD2
V: TRBV28
size: NA
DNA: TGTGCCAGCAGTTTCCCATACACCTCCGGGACTAGCGGGAGCATCGGCAATGAGCAGTTCTTC
CDR3: CASSFPYTSGTSGSIGNEQFF

J: TRBJ1-3
D: NA
V: TRBV28
size: NA
DNA: TGTGCCAGCAGTTTGACCCTGGACAGCACCATATATTTT
CDR3: CASSLTLDSTIYF

J: TRBJ1-5
D: TRBD1
V: TRBV7-8
size: NA
DNA: TGTGCCAGCAGCTTATACTCGGGACAGGGATTCAGTCAGCCCCAGCATTTT
CDR3: CASSLYSGQGFSQPQHF

J: TRBJ2-1
D: NA
V: TRBV19
size: NA
DNA: TGTGCCAGTAGTATTACAGGGCAAAGCAATGAGCAGTTCTTC
CDR3: CASSITGQSNEQFF

J: TRBJ2-7
D: TRBD2
V: TRBV7-9
size: NA
DNA: TGTGCCAGCAGCTTAGAGGGACTACAATACGAGCAGTACTTC
CDR3: CASSLEGLQYEQYF

J: TRBJ2-1
D: NA
V: TRBV27
size: NA
DNA: TGTGCCAGCAGTCGGCGGAGCCTCAACAAGGAGCAGTTCTTC
CDR3: CASSRRSLNKEQFF

J: TRBJ1-2
D: TRBD1
V: TRBV7-2
size: NA
DNA: TGTGCCAGCTTCCCGACAGGGGGAAGCTATGGCTACACCTTC
CDR3: CASFPTGGSYGYTF

J: TRBJ2-2
D: NA
V: TRBV7-9
size: NA
DNA: TGTGCCAGCAGCTTATATCCCGGGGAGCTGTTTTTT
CDR3: CASSLYPGELFF

J: TRBJ2-4
D: TRBD1
V: TRBV5-1
size: NA
DNA: TGCGCCAGCAGCTTACGGCGCCCGGGACAGGGGATCTTTGAAGCCAAAAACATTCAGTACTTC
CDR3: CASSLRRPGQGIFEAKNIQYF

J: TRBJ1-1
D: TRBD1
V: TRBV6-1
size: few
DNA: TGTGCCAGCAGTGAGACAAACAGGGGGCGGACTGAAGCTTTCTTT
CDR3: CASSETNRGRTEAFF

J: TRBJ2-1
D: TRBD1
V: TRBV27
size: NA
DNA: TGTGCCAGCAGTTTGGACAGGGGGTTTCGTAATGAGCAGTTCTTC
CDR3: CASSLDRGFRNEQFF

J: TRBJ2-2
D: TRBD1
V: TRBV19
size: NA
DNA: TGTGCCAGTAGTACGTCAGGGGGAAACACCGGGGAGCTGTTTTTT
CDR3: CASSTSGGNTGELFF

J: TRBJ2-7
D: TRBD2
V: TRBV2
size: NA
DNA: TGTGCCAGCAGTGCACTAGCGGGGAACTCCTACGAGCAGTACTTC
CDR3: CASSALAGNSYEQYF

J: TRBJ2-2
D: NA
V: TRBV9
size: NA
DNA: TGTGCCAGCAGCCAAGACGGGGGAACCGGGGAGCTGTTTTTT
CDR3: CASSQDGGTGELFF

J: TRBJ2-7
D: TRBD1
V: TRBV7-9
size: NA
DNA: TGTGCCAGCAGCCGGACAGGGGGCCGGAGGGAGCAGTACTTC
CDR3: CASSRTGGRREQYF

J: TRBJ2-7
D: NA
V: TRBV29-1
size: medium-sized
DNA: TGCAGCGTTGAAGATCGAGGAGACGGGTCCTACGAGCAGTACTTC
CDR3: CSVEDRGDGSYEQYF

J: TRBJ1-2
D: NA
V: TRBV5-6
size: NA
DNA: TGTGCCAGCAGCTTGGGGGGGCAGCTCTATGGCTACACCTTC
CDR3: CASSLGGQLYGYTF

J: TRBJ2-1
D: TRBD2
V: TRBV7-9
size: NA
DNA: TGTGCCAGCAGCTGGGTAGCGGGAGGGCGTCATGAGCAGTTCTTC
CDR3: CASSWVAGGRHEQFF

J: TRBJ1-1
D: NA
V: TRBV19
size: once
DNA: TGTGCCAGTAGTATAGGGACGAGGGGAGGCACTGAAGCTTTCTTT
CDR3: CASSIGTRGGTEAFF

J: TRBJ2-7
D: NA
V: TRBV4-3
size: NA
DNA: TGCGCCAGCAGCCAAGCAGACACCGTCCCCTACGAGCAGTACTTC
CDR3: CASSQADTVPYEQYF

J: TRBJ2-7
D: TRBD1
V: TRBV27
size: NA
DNA: TGTGCCAGCAGCCCGCGGGGACAGGGGTCCGAGCAGTACTTC
CDR3: CASSPRGQGSEQYF